This T cell receptor beta chain was sequenced in a study of T cells after yellow fever vaccination. This clonotype came up many times. The trim removed 3 bases at V and 2 bases at J, leaving 2 bases unmatched. From germline, CDR1 is LGHNA and CDR2 YNFKEQ. CDR3 length: 14 residues. A process of 5'RACE template switching, which added a universal primer site and UMIs, was used to make TCR cDNA. MiXCR was run by TCRdb on the 5' RACE reads, yielding one entry per CDR3 protein. The sample records some 160,000 distinct CDR3 sequences, almost 7% being singletons. The source is a man aged 18 to 35 who received the YFV17D yellow fever vaccine. The rearrangement links TRBV4-2 to TRBJ2-3; 7 bases are a match to TRBD1. Sequencing was performed on CD4+ T cells sorted from PBMCs, taken 5 to 6 days after the first yellow fever vaccination. The CDR3 loop is CASSQGQTTDTQYF. The DNA for the CDR3 is TGTGCCAGCAGCCAGGGACAGACCACAGATACGCAGTATTTT.